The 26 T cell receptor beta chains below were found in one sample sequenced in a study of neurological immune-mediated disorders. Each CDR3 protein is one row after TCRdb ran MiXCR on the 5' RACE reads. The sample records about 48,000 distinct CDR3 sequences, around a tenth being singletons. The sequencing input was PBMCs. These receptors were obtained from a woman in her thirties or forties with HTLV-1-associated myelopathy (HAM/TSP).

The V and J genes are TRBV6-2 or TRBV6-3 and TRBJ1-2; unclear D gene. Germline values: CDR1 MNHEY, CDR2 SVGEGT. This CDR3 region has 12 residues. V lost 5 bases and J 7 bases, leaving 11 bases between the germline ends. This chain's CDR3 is CASSREPTGYTF. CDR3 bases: TGTGCCAGCAGTCGCGAACCGACTGGCTACACCTTC.

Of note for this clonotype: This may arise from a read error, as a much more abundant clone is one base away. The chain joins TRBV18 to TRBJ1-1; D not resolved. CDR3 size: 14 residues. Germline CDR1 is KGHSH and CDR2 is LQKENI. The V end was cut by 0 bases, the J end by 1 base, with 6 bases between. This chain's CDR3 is CASSPPISNTEAFF. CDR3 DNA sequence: TGTGCCAGCTCACCACCGATTTCGAACACTGAAGCTTTCTTT.

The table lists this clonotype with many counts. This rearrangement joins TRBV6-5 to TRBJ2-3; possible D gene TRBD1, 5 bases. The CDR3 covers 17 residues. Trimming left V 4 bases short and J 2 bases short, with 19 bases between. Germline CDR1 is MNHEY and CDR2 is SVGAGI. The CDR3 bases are TGTGCCAGCAGTTTAGACAGAGGCCCAGACTCCACAGATACGCAGTATTTT. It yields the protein CASSLDRGPDSTDTQYF.

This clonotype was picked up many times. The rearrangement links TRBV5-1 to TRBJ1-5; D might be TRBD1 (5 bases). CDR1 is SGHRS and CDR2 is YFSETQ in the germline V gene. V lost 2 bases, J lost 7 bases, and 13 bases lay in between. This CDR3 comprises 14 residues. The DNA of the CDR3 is TGCGCCAGCAGCTTTCGGGGGGACGCCCAGCCCCAGCATTTT. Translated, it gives CASSFRGDAQPQHF.

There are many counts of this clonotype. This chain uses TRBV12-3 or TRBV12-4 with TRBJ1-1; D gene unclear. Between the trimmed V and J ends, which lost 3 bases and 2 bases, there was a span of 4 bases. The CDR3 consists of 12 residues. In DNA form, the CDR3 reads TGTGCCAGCAGTTTTGGAAACACTGAAGCTTTCTTT. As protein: CASSFGNTEAFF.

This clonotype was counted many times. The CDR3 DNA follows: TGTGCCAGCAGTATCTCTGATTATCGGGGCTATGGCTACACCTTC. Its translation is CASSISDYRGYGYTF. V gene TRBV12-3 or TRBV12-4 combines with J gene TRBJ1-2; D ambiguous. The germline V and J ends were trimmed by 5 bases and 4 bases, with 17 bases remaining between them. CDR3 length: 15 residues.

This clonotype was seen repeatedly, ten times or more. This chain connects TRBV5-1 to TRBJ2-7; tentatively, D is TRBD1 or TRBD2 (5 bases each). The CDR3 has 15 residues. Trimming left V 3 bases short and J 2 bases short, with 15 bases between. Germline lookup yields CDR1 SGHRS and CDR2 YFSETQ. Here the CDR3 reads CASSSEGRTTYEQYF. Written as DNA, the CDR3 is TGCGCCAGCAGCTCCGAGGGGAGAACTACCTACGAGCAGTACTTC.

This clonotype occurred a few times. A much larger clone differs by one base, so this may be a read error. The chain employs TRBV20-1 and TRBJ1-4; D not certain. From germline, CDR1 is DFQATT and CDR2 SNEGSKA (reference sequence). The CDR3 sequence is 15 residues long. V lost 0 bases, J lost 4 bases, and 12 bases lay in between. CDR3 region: CSARDWRWSNEKLFF. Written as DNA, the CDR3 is TGCAGTGCTAGAGATTGGAGGTGGAGTAATGAAAAACTGTTTTTT.

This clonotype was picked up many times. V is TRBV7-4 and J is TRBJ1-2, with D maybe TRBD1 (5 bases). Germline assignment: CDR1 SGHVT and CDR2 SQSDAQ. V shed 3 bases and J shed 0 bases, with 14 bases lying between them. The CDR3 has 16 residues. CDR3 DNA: TGTGCCAGCAGCTTGGATGGGACCTTACCTAACTATGGCTACACCTTC. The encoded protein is CASSLDGTLPNYGYTF.

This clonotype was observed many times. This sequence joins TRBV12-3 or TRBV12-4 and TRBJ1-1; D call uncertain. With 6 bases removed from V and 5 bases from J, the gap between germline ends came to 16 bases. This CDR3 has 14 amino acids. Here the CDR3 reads CASRNTVGKTEAFF. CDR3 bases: TGTGCCAGCAGGAACACAGTGGGAAAGACTGAAGCTTTCTTT.

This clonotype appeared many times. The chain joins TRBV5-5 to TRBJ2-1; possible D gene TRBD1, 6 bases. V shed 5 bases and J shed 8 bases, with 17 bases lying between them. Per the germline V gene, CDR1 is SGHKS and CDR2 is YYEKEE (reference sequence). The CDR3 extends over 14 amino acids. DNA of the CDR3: TGTGCCAGCAGGATACAGGGTATCTTCGATGAGCAGTTCTTC. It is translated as CASRIQGIFDEQFF.

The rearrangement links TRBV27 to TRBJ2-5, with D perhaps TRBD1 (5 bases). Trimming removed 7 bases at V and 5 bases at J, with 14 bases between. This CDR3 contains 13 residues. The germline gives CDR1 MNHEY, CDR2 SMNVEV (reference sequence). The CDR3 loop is CASTLGQDETQYF. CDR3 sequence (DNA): TGTGCCAGCACCCTGGGGCAGGATGAGACCCAGTACTTC.

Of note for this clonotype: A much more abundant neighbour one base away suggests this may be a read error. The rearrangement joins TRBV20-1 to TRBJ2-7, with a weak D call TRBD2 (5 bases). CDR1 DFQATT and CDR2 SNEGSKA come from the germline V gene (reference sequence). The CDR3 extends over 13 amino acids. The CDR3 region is CSVSAPFAYEKYF. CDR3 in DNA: TGCAGTGTTAGCGCTCCATTCGCCTACGAGAAGTACTTC.

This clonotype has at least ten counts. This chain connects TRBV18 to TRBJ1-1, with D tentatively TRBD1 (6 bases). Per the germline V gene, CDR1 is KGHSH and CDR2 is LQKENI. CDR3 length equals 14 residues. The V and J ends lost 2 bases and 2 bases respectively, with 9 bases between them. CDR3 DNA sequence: TGTGCCAGCTCACCATCAGGGGACAACACTGAAGCTTTCTTT. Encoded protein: CASSPSGDNTEAFF.

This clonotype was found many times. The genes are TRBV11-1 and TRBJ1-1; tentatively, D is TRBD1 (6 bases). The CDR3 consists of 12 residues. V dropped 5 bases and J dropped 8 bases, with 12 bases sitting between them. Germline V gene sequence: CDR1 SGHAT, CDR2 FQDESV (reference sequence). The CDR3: CASSVNRDEAFF. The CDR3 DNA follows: TGTGCCAGCAGCGTCAACAGGGACGAAGCTTTCTTT.

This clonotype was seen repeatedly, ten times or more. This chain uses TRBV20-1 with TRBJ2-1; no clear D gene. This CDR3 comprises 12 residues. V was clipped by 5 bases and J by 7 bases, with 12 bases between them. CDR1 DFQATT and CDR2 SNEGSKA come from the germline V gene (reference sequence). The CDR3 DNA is TGCAGTGCTGTTCTGCAGCAGAATGAGCAGTTCTTC. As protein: CSAVLQQNEQFF.

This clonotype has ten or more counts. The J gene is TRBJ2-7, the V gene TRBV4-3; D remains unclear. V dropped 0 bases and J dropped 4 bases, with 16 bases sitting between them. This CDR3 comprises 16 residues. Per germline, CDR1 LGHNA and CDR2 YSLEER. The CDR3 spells CASSQDLLGIGYEQYF. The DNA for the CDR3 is TGCGCCAGCAGCCAAGATCTTTTGGGGATAGGGTACGAGCAGTACTTC.

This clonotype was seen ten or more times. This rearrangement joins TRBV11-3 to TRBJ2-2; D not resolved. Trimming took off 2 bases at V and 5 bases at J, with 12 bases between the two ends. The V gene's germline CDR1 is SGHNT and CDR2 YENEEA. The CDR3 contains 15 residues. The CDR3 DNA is TGTGCCAGCAGCTTATACAGCATTCAGACCGGGGAGCTGTTTTTT. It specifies CASSLYSIQTGELFF.

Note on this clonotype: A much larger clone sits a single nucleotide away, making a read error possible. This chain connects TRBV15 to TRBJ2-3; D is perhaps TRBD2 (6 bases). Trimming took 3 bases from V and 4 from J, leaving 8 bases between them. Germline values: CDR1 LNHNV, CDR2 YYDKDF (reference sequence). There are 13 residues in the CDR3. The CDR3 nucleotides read TGTGCCACCAGCAGTGAGCGGGCAGATACGCAGTATTTT. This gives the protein CATSSERADTQYF. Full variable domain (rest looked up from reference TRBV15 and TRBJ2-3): DAMVIQNPRYQVTQFGKPVTLSCSQTLNHNVMYWYQQKSSQAPKLLFHYYDKDFNNEADTPDNFQSRRPNTSFCFLDIRSPGLGDTAMYLCATSSERADTQYFGPGTRLTVL.

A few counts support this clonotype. The CDR3 DNA is TGCAGCTTTTACAGTGCTAACTATGGCTACACCTTC. Translation: CSFYSANYGYTF. The rearrangement links TRBV29-1 to TRBJ1-2; no definite D call. CDR1 and CDR2 from the germline V gene are SQVTM and ANQGSEA. This CDR3 is 12 amino acids long. Trimming pared 8 bases from V and 0 bases from J, leaving 10 bases between. Combining the CDR3 with reference TRBV29-1 and TRBJ1-2 gives the whole variable domain SAVISQKPSRDICQRGTSLTIQCQVDSQVTMMFWYRQQPGQSLTLIATANQGSEATYESGFVIDKFPISRPNLTFSTLTVSNMSPEDSSIYLCSFYSANYGYTFGSGTRLTVV.

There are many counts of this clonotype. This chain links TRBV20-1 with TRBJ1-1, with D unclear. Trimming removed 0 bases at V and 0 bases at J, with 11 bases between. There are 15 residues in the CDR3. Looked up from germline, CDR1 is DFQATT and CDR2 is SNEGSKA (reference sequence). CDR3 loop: CSAREGGGLNTEAFF. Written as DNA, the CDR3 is TGCAGTGCTAGAGAAGGTGGAGGTTTGAACACTGAAGCTTTCTTT.

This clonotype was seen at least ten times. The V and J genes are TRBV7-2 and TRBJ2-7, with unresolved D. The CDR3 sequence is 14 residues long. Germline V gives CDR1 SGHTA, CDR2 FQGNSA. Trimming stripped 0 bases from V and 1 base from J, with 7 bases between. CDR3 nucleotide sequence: TGTGCCAGCAGCTTAGCGTACAGTTCCTACGAGCAGTACTTC. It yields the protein CASSLAYSSYEQYF. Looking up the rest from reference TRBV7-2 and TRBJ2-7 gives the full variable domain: GAGVSQSPSNKVTEKGKDVELRCDPISGHTALYWYRQSLGQGLEFLIYFQGNSAPDKSGLPSDRFSAERTGGSVSTLTIQRTQQEDSAVYLCASSLAYSSYEQYFGPGTRLTVT.

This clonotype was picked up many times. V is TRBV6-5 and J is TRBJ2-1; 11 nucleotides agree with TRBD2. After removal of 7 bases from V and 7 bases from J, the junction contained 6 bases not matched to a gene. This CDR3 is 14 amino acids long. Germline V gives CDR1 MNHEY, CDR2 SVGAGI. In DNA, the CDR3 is TGTGCCAGCAACATAGCGGGGGGGCGGAATGAGCAGTTCTTC. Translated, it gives CASNIAGGRNEQFF.

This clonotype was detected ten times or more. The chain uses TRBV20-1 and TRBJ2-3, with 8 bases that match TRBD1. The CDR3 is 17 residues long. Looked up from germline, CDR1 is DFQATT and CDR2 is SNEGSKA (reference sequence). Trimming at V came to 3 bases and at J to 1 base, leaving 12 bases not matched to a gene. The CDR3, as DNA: TGCAGTGCTAGCACCCTAGGACAGGGTTCGGGCACAGATACGCAGTATTTT. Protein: CSASTLGQGSGTDTQYF.

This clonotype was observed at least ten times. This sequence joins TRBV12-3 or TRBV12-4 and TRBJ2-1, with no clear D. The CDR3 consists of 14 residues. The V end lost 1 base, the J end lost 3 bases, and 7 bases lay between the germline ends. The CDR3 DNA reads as TGTGCCAGCAGTTTAGTAGGGAACTACAATGAGCAGTTCTTC. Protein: CASSLVGNYNEQFF.

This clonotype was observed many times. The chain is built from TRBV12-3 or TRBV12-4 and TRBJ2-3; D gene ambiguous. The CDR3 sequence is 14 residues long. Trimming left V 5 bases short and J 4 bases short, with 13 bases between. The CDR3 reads CASSLPLVADTQYF. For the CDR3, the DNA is TGTGCCAGCAGTCTCCCGCTGGTGGCAGATACGCAGTATTTT.